This T cell receptor (beta chain) was recovered during a study of a mutant IDH1 vaccine in newly diagnosed glioma. The time point was: week 35, safety follow-up. Vaccination comprised doses that each held 300 ug of mutant IDH1 20-mer peptide, plus topical imiquimod. Assay: immunoSEQ multiplex PCR; the TCRdb copy retains only in-frame clones and omits some. The sample contains roughly 30,000 clones, more than 65% of which appear only once. Comment on this clone: Its cognate antigen is unknown.

Germline V gives CDR1 SGHRS, CDR2 YFSETQ. Germline trimming cut 4 bases from V and 3 bases from J; bases unmatched to any gene: 10. This CDR3 spans 16 amino acids. V gene TRBV5-1 combines with J gene TRBJ1-1; 9 bases align to TRBD1. The sequence derives from a young man with glioma. Sequenced material: PBMCs, taken from a glioma patient whose treatment included an IDH1 peptide vaccine. The CDR3 here is CASSPAGTGSYTEAFF. In nucleotides, the CDR3 is TGCGCCAGCAGCCCGGCCGGGACAGGGTCCTACACTGAAGCTTTCTTT.